This entry lists 30 T cell receptor beta chains sequenced from one sample in a study of CD8+ T cells in alopecia areata. The treatment denotes: oral pan-JAK inhibitor, 5-10 mg twice daily. It was cDNA, reverse transcribed from extracted RNA, that served as the sequencing template. Sequenced by immunoSEQ multiplex PCR; TCRdb stores in-frame clones only, minus some. Of about 190,000 clones in the sample, more than 55% were seen once. The sample was CD4+ T cells sorted from blood, taken around week 50, from a patient treated with tofacitinib. The receptors derive from a human donor with alopecia areata.

The chain links TRBV30 to TRBJ1-6, with D unresolved. This CDR3 region has 17 residues. The germline CDR1 and CDR2 sequences are GTSNPN and SVGIG (reference sequence). V gave up 0 bases and J gave up 10 bases, with 22 bases separating them. The CDR3 sequence is CAWSVLTRADLGSPLHF. CDR3 in DNA: TGTGCCTGGAGTGTACTGACGAGGGCGGACCTTGGATCACCCCTCCACTTT.

This clone was observed a handful of times. This chain links TRBV5-1 with TRBJ1-2; D is uncertain. The CDR3 is made up of 16 amino acids. Deletions cut 0 bases from V and 0 bases from J, with 12 bases between. CDR1 SGHRS and CDR2 YFSETQ come from the germline V gene. DNA of the CDR3: TGCGCCAGCAGCTTGGGAGCAGAGGGAGCTAACTATGGCTACACCTTC. It yields the protein CASSLGAEGANYGYTF.

The chain combines TRBV29-1 with TRBJ2-5, with D perhaps matching TRBD2 (7 bases). CDR1 is SQVTM and CDR2 is ANQGSEA in the germline V gene. The CDR3 consists of 12 residues. Trimming shortened V by 7 bases and J by 1 base, and 10 bases separated the two germline ends. The CDR3 spells CSGAGAQETQYF. In DNA form, the CDR3 reads TGCAGCGGTGCGGGGGCCCAAGAGACCCAGTACTTC.

With regard to this clone: Additional DNA sequences in this sample encode the identical CDR3. J is TRBJ2-7 and V is TRBV29-1; a possible D gene is TRBD2 (5 bases). From germline, CDR1 is SQVTM and CDR2 ANQGSEA. V lost 3 bases to trimming and J lost 4 bases, with 10 bases between them. This CDR3 comprises 12 residues. The CDR3 DNA reads TGCAGCGTTGAGTCTAGCAGTTACGAGCAGTACTTC. Translated, it gives CSVESSSYEQYF.

There are a few counts of this clone. Here the CDR3 reads CSVKVAVGETQYF. The CDR3 DNA reads TGCAGCGTTAAGGTAGCGGTAGGAGAGACCCAGTACTTC. V and J are TRBV29-1 and TRBJ2-5, with TRBD2 as a possible D gene (6 bases). Germline-derived CDR1 and CDR2 are SQVTM and ANQGSEA. Deletions cut 5 bases from V and 4 bases from J, with 14 bases between. The CDR3 runs 13 residues.

J is TRBJ1-2 and V is TRBV29-1; a possible D gene is TRBD1 (5 bases). The CDR3 runs to 13 residues. Deletions cut 6 bases from V and 1 base from J, with 12 bases between. CDR1 is SQVTM, CDR2 ANQGSEA, per germline. As DNA, the CDR3 is TGCAGCGTCTACAGGATGATTAACTATGGCTACACCTTC. Amino acids: CSVYRMINYGYTF.

The chain couples TRBV6-6 to TRBJ2-7, with a possible D match to TRBD2 (5 bases). With 5 bases removed from V and 5 bases from J, the gap between germline ends came to 13 bases. The CDR3 extends over 13 amino acids. The germline V gene has CDR1 MNHNY and CDR2 SVGAGI (reference sequence). The CDR3 coding sequence is TGTGCCAGCAGTGCTCGGGGTACCCACGAGCAGTACTTC. This gives the protein CASSARGTHEQYF.

This rearrangement joins TRBV6-1 to TRBJ2-7; possible D gene TRBD1, 6 bases. The length of the CDR3 is 13 residues. The germline gives CDR1 MNHNS, CDR2 SASEGT. Trimming pared 4 bases from V and 5 bases from J, leaving 12 bases between. The CDR3 sequence is CASSGTGSDEQYF. Written as DNA, the CDR3 is TGTGCCAGCAGTGGAACAGGGTCGGACGAGCAGTACTTC.

This sequence joins TRBV10-2 and TRBJ2-1, with 8 bases identical to TRBD1. V was clipped by 5 bases and J by 6 bases; unmatched bases: 3. This CDR3 is 13 amino acids long. Germline loops: CDR1 WSHSY, CDR2 SAAADI. CDR3 sequence (DNA): TGCGCCAGCAGTACTACAGGGGGCAATGAGCAGTTCTTC. This gives the protein CASSTTGGNEQFF.

The rearrangement joins TRBV2 to TRBJ1-6; D is uncertain. V was trimmed by 3 bases and J by 6 bases, leaving 3 bases between them. There are 12 residues in the CDR3. CDR1 SNHLY and CDR2 FYNNEI come from the germline V gene. The CDR3, as DNA: TGTGCCAGCAGTGACAGTAATTCACCCCTCCACTTT. It translates to CASSDSNSPLHF.

With regard to this clone: Other DNA sequences from this sample encode an identical CDR3 as well. The V and J genes are TRBV6-5 and TRBJ2-2; D ambiguous. Germline-derived CDR1 and CDR2 are MNHEY and SVGAGI. This CDR3 spans 11 amino acids. The V and J ends lost 6 bases and 2 bases respectively, with 1 base between them. The CDR3 protein is CASRNTGELFF. For the CDR3, the DNA is TGTGCCAGCAGAAACACCGGGGAGCTGTTTTTT.

This chain links TRBV7-9 with TRBJ2-5; 7 nucleotides agree with TRBD2. CDR1 SEHNR and CDR2 FQNEAQ come from the germline V gene (reference sequence). V trimming: 4 bases; J trimming: 3 bases; junction bases outside the gene matches: 8. The CDR3 is 15 amino acids. This CDR3 reads CASSSGTNRKETQYF. CDR3 sequence (DNA): TGTGCCAGCAGCTCGGGGACTAACAGAAAAGAGACCCAGTACTTC.

This clone turned up a few times. The rearrangement uses TRBV19 and TRBJ2-3; no definite D call. CDR1 is LNHDA, CDR2 SQIVND, per germline (reference sequence). Trimming stripped 8 bases from V and 3 bases from J, with 12 bases between. The CDR3 has 13 amino acids. CDR3 amino acids: CASSVRLTDTQYF. DNA for the CDR3: TGTGCCAGTTCGGTCAGACTTACAGATACGCAGTATTTT.

The J gene is TRBJ2-7, the V gene TRBV29-1; the match to TRBD1 covers 7 bases. Losses at the gene ends were 5 bases for V and 5 bases for J; bases not matched to a gene: 6. This CDR3 is built from 12 residues. Looked up from germline, CDR1 is SQVTM and CDR2 is ANQGSEA. The CDR3 here is CSVRLDRNEQYF. The CDR3 DNA reads as TGCAGCGTTCGACTGGACAGGAACGAGCAGTACTTC.

The genes are TRBV10-3 and TRBJ2-7; 8 bases are shared with TRBD1. The CDR3 loop spans 13 amino acids. CDR1 is ENHRY, CDR2 SYGVKD, per germline. Trimming at V came to 2 bases and at J to 7 bases, leaving 4 bases not matched to a gene. For the CDR3, the DNA is TGTGCCATCAGTGAGGGGACAGGCTTAGAGCAGTACTTC. This encodes CAISEGTGLEQYF.

As to this clone: The same CDR3 is also encoded by other DNA sequences in this sample. This chain's CDR3 is CAWSVGGNTEAFF. The CDR3 nucleotides are TGTGCCTGGAGTGTAGGGGGCAACACTGAAGCTTTCTTT. The chain is built from TRBV30 and TRBJ1-1; 7 bases align to TRBD1. Per germline, CDR1 GTSNPN and CDR2 SVGIG (reference sequence). With V trimmed by 0 bases and J by 2 bases, 0 bases remained unmatched. The CDR3 runs to 13 residues.

This clone was seen a single time. V gene TRBV29-1 combines with J gene TRBJ1-2; 9 bases fit TRBD1. The CDR3 has 13 residues. With 7 bases clipped from V and 3 bases from J, the junction kept 6 bases outside the gene matches. Looked up from germline, CDR1 is SQVTM and CDR2 is ANQGSEA. CDR3 residues: CSAPGQGDYGYTF. CDR3 DNA: TGCAGCGCCCCGGGACAGGGAGACTATGGCTACACCTTC.

The chain has TRBV5-6 and TRBJ2-5; 11 bases match TRBD1. The CDR3 length is 15 residues. The germline V gene encodes CDR1 SGHDT and CDR2 YYEEEE. V trimming: 4 bases; J trimming: 4 bases; junction bases outside the gene matches: 6. The CDR3 sequence is CASSGGQGARETQYF. The DNA of the CDR3 is TGTGCCAGCAGCGGAGGACAGGGGGCTCGAGAGACCCAGTACTTC.

This clone was seen a handful of times. V usage is TRBV18 and J usage is TRBJ1-5; maybe TRBD1 (6 bases). There are 13 residues in the CDR3. Trimming cost V 2 bases and J 4 bases, with 6 bases left between them. Germline CDR1 reads KGHSH; CDR2 reads LQKENI. Here the CDR3 DNA reads TGTGCCAGCTCACCAGGACAGAATCAGCCCCAGCATTTT. It is translated as CASSPGQNQPQHF.

This clone was counted many times. The rearrangement uses TRBV30 and TRBJ1-3; D not resolved. This CDR3 has 14 residues. In germline, CDR1 is GTSNPN, CDR2 SVGIG (reference sequence). V gave up 2 bases and J gave up 3 bases, with 11 bases separating them. CDR3 sequence: CAWSTRAFGNTIYF. The DNA of the CDR3 is TGTGCCTGGAGTACCCGGGCCTTTGGAAACACCATATATTTT.

This clone was observed at least ten times. The V call is TRBV7-2, the J call TRBJ1-1; the D gene is possibly TRBD1 (5 bases). V dropped 5 bases and J dropped 0 bases, with 10 bases sitting between them. Germline CDR1 SGHTA, CDR2 FQGNSA. The CDR3 contains 14 residues. CDR3 in DNA: TGTGCCAGCAGCATATGGGGGATGAACACTGAAGCTTTCTTT. Translated: CASSIWGMNTEAFF.

This clone was counted a few times. The rearrangement uses TRBV5-1 and TRBJ2-4; D is uncertain. V was clipped by 0 bases and J by 3 bases, with 7 bases between them. This CDR3 has 14 residues. CDR1 is SGHRS and CDR2 is YFSETQ in the germline V gene. The CDR3 region has the DNA TGCGCCAGCAGCTTGGGGCAGATCAAAAACATTCAGTACTTC. Translated, it gives CASSLGQIKNIQYF.

Concerning this clone: Its ends do not fully match the called genes, so a read error is possible. The genes are TRBV29-1 and TRBJ2-7, with TRBD1 matching over 7 bases. Germline V CDR1 and CDR2: SQVTM, ANQGSEA. This CDR3 is built from 12 residues. For the CDR3, the DNA is TGCAGCGGTGGACAGGAGTCTTACGAGCAGCACTTC. Amino acid sequence: CSGGQESYEQHF.

This clone was counted a few times. The CDR3 DNA reads TGTGCCAGCAGCTTAGACCGTCAGGATACGCAGTATTTT. It specifies CASSLDRQDTQYF. The chain carries TRBV11-2 and TRBJ2-3; D uncertain. The V gene's germline CDR1 is SGHAT and CDR2 FQNNGV. The ends were cut back, 0 bases at V and 6 bases at J, with 7 bases in the middle. This CDR3 has 13 amino acids.

This clone appeared once. The chain combines TRBV29-1 with TRBJ1-1; D not resolved. V gave up 2 bases and J gave up 10 bases, with 20 bases separating them. This CDR3 has 14 amino acids. Germline V gene sequence: CDR1 SQVTM, CDR2 ANQGSEA. Here the CDR3 reads CSVEFRVSSEGAFF. DNA for the CDR3: TGCAGCGTTGAATTCCGCGTCTCATCCGAGGGAGCTTTCTTT.

This clone was observed a handful of times. This chain joins TRBV5-4 and TRBJ2-1; unclear D gene. Deletions cut 0 bases from V and 13 bases from J, with 14 bases between. Germline CDR1 and CDR2: SGHNT and YYREEE (reference sequence). The CDR3 sequence is 13 residues long. In DNA, the CDR3 is TGTGCCAGCAGCTTGGCACAGCATACGCCCCAGTTCTTC. Its translation: CASSLAQHTPQFF.

DNA of the CDR3: TGTGCCAGCAGCGGACAGGGTCGAAGCACCGGGGAGCTGTTTTTT. Translating it yields CASSGQGRSTGELFF. The chain has TRBV7-8 and TRBJ2-2; TRBD1 agrees at 8 bases. The CDR3 is made up of 15 amino acids. With 5 bases clipped from V and 4 bases from J, the junction kept 6 bases outside the gene matches. The germline gives CDR1 SGHVS, CDR2 FQNEAQ.

CDR3 sequence reads: CASSHRDAQETQYF. The CDR3 DNA reads TGTGCCAGCAGCCATCGGGACGCTCAAGAGACCCAGTACTTC. The chain uses TRBV9 and TRBJ2-5; D assignment may be TRBD1 or TRBD2 (5 bases each). Germline V CDR1 and CDR2: SGDLS, YYNGEE. V dropped 4 bases and J dropped 2 bases, with 12 bases sitting between them. This CDR3 spans 14 amino acids.

This clone has just a few counts. The chain employs TRBV4-3 and TRBJ2-6; D is ambiguous. The CDR3 has 14 amino acids. Germline CDR1 and CDR2: LGHNA and YSLEER. Trimming removed 0 bases at V and 4 bases at J, with 4 bases between. CDR3: CASSQDTGANVLTF. Here the CDR3 DNA reads TGCGCCAGCAGCCAAGATACCGGGGCCAACGTCCTGACTTTC.

This rearrangement joins TRBV29-1 to TRBJ2-5, with 12 bases that match TRBD1. CDR1 is SQVTM, CDR2 ANQGSEA, per germline. The trim removed 4 bases at V and 5 bases at J, leaving 8 bases unmatched. The CDR3 has 15 residues. The CDR3 DNA reads as TGCAGCGTTGCAGCCGGGACAGGGGGCCGGGAGACCCAGTACTTC. Amino acids: CSVAAGTGGRETQYF.